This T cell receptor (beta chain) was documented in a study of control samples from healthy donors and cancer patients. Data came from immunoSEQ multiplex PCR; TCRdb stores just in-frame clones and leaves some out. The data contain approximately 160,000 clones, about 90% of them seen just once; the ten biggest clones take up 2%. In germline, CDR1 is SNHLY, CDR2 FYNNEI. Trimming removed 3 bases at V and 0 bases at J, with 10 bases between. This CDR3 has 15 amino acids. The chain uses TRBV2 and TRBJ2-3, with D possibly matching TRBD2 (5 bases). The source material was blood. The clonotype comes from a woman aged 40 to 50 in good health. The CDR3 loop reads CASSEIAISTDTQYF. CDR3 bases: TGTGCCAGCAGTGAGATAGCGATTAGCACAGATACGCAGTATTTT.